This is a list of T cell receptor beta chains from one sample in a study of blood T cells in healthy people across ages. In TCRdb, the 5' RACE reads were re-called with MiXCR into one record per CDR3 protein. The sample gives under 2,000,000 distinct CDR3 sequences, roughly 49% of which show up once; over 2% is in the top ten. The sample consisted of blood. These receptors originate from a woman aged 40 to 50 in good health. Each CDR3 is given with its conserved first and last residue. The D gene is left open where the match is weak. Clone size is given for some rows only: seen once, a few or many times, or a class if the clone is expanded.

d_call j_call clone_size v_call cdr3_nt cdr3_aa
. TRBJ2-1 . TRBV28 TGTGCCAGCAGCTCTCACGGACAGCTCAATGAGCAGTTCTTC CASSSHGQLNEQFF
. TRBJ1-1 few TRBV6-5 TGTGCCAGCAGTTACTCGACCCAGGGACGAACTGAAGCTTTCTTT CASSYSTQGRTEAFF
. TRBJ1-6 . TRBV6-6 TGTGCCAGCAGTTACTCAGACACAAATTCACCCCTCCACTTT CASSYSDTNSPLHF
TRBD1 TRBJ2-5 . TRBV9 TGTGCCAGCAGTGCCGGGACAGTAAAACAAGAGACCCAGTACTTC CASSAGTVKQETQYF
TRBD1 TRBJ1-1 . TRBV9 TGTGCCAGCAGCGTAGCGGGACAGCGGAACACTGAAGCTTTCTTT CASSVAGQRNTEAFF
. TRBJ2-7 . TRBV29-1 TGCAGCGTTGAAACCAGGGACTCCTACGAGCAGTACTTC CSVETRDSYEQYF
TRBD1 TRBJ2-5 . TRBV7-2 TGTGCCAGCAGTGGACGAGACAGGGTACGATCCCAGTACTTC CASSGRDRVRSQYF
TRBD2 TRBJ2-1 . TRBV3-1 TGTGCCAGCAGCCTCGACGCGGGACTAGCGGTGAACAATGAGCAGTTCTTC CASSLDAGLAVNNEQFF
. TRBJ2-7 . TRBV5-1 TGCTCGCAGACGGGGTCCTACTACGAGCAGTACTTC CSQTGSYYEQYF
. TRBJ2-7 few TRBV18 TGTGCCAGCTCACCGGGGCCGGGTCCTTACGAGCAGTACTTC CASSPGPGPYEQYF
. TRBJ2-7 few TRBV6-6 TGTGCCGGCAGTTACTCGGCCAGGGTGGCCTACGAGCAGTACTTC CAGSYSARVAYEQYF
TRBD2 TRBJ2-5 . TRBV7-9 TGTGCCAGCAGCCGACTAGCGGGGGGGCAAGGTGAGCAGTACTTC CASSRLAGGQGEQYF
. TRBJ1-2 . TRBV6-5 TGTGCCAGCAGTTATGGCGGGAAGACAACCGGGGCAAGAGGTGGCTACACCTTC CASSYGGKTTGARGGYTF
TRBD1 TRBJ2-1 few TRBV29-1 TGCAGCCTTACAGGGGGAGCTGAGCAGTTCTTC CSLTGGAEQFF
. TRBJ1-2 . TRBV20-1 TGCAGAAGAGATATTGGGACGGGAGTGAACTATGGCTACACCTTC CRRDIGTGVNYGYTF
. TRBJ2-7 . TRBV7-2 TGTGCCAGCAGCTTAGTTGGGGGGATCAACTCCTACGAGCAGTACTTC CASSLVGGINSYEQYF
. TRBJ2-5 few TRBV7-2 TGTGCCAGCAGCCTAGGAGGGTTTTGGGAGACCCAGTACTTC CASSLGGFWETQYF
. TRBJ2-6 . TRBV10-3 TGTGCCATCAGTGCCCAAGGGGACTCCCGCTCTGGGGCCAACGTCCTGACTTTC CAISAQGDSRSGANVLTF
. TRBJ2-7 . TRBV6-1 TGTGCCAGCAGCGAACGCGGAGTCACCTACGAGCAGTACTTC CASSERGVTYEQYF
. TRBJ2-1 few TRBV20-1 TGCAGTGCTGAAGACGCAACCAATGAGCAGTTCTTC CSAEDATNEQFF
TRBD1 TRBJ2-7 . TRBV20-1 TGCAGTGCTAGCCGGGACAGACCTTACGAGCAGTACTTC CSASRDRPYEQYF
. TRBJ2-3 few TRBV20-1 TGCAGTGCACGGGCCAGCAGCCTCAGCACAGATACGCAGTATTTT CSARASSLSTDTQYF
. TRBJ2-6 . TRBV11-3 TGTGCCAGCAGCTTTTCCAGTACTGGGGCCAACGTCCTGACTTTC CASSFSSTGANVLTF
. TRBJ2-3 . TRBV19 TGTGCCAGTAGTATACGGGACTTCGCAGATACGCAGTATTTT CASSIRDFADTQYF
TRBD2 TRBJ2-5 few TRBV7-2 TGTGCCAGCAGTACGGCGGGGGGACGGGTGAGGACCCAGTACTTC CASSTAGGRVRTQYF